What follows are 28 T cell receptor beta chains derived from one specimen sequenced in a study of cytomegalovirus exposure and HLA in healthy donors. In the PCR, 60 Vbeta and 13 Jbeta primers were used. Profiling relied on immunoSEQ multiplex PCR, and the TCRdb table lists in-frame clones only, not all of them. The sample lists fewer than 300,000 clones, about nine tenths seen once, with less than 4% in the top ten. Sequencing was carried out using PBMCs. The receptors derive from a man aged 35 to 55 in good health and CMV-seropositive.

V is TRBV5-1 and J is TRBJ2-1, with a weak D call TRBD1 (6 bases). The germline V and J ends were trimmed by 4 bases and 10 bases, with 21 bases remaining between them. Germline V gene data show CDR1 as SGHRS and CDR2 as YFSETQ. The CDR3 sequence is 15 residues long. Here the CDR3 DNA reads TGCGCCAGCAGCGTGGGGAAATCAGGGGTCCAGGAGCAGTTCTTC. Translated, it gives CASSVGKSGVQEQFF.

A single count supports this clone. The chain joins TRBV5-4 to TRBJ2-3; possibly TRBD1 for D (6 bases). The germline V gene encodes CDR1 SGHNT and CDR2 YYREEE (reference sequence). The ends were cut back, 4 bases at V and 5 bases at J, with 20 bases in the middle. The CDR3 sequence is 16 residues long. The CDR3 DNA is TGTGCCAGCAGCCCCGTTAGGCAGGGGAGAGGAGATACGCAGTATTTT. This encodes CASSPVRQGRGDTQYF.

In this sample, this clone turned up once. The chain recombines TRBV27 with TRBJ2-1, with TRBD2 identical over 15 bases. Germline CDR1 is MNHEY and CDR2 is SMNVEV (reference sequence). V was pared by 5 bases and J by 8 bases, with 4 bases of the junction left unmatched. CDR3 length: 15 residues. CDR3 in amino acids: CASSGTSGRWDEQFF. The CDR3 coding sequence is TGTGCCAGCAGTGGGACTAGCGGGAGGTGGGATGAGCAGTTCTTC.

The chain uses TRBV7-8 and TRBJ2-4, with 10 nucleotides matching TRBD1. Germline V gene sequence: CDR1 SGHVS, CDR2 FQNEAQ. J gave up 3 bases and V 5 bases, and 13 bases lay outside the gene matches. The CDR3 has 18 residues. The CDR3 DNA follows: TGTGCCAGCAGCCGACCCCGGGACAGGGGTGAGGACAAAAACATTCAGTACTTC. It yields the protein CASSRPRDRGEDKNIQYF.

This chain links TRBV7-9 with TRBJ2-1; 7 positions agree with TRBD1. CDR3 length equals 16 residues. Germline CDR1 and CDR2: SEHNR and FQNEAQ (reference sequence). Trimming took 4 bases from V and 0 from J; bases not matched to a gene: 6. CDR3 residues: CASSSPGQSSYNEQFF. CDR3 coding DNA: TGTGCCAGCAGCTCCCCGGGACAGTCCTCCTACAATGAGCAGTTCTTC. The full variable domain, rest sourced from reference TRBV7-9 and TRBJ2-1, is DTGVSQNPRHKITKRGQNVTFRCDPISEHNRLYWYRQTLGQGPEFLTYFQNEAQLEKSRLLSDRFSAERPKGSFSTLEIQRTEQGDSAMYLCASSSPGQSSYNEQFFGPGTRLTVL.

The chain employs TRBV21-1 and TRBJ2-1; the table's D call, TRBD2, was not checked against the DNA. TRBV21-1 is a pseudogene locus. The CDR3 is 18 amino acids. As DNA, the CDR3 is TGTGCCAGCAGCAACAGCCGTCCTAGCGGGAGGTGGGGCCCAAGACGGTTCTTC. Translating gives CASSNSRPSGRWGPRRFF.

The chain combines TRBV28 with TRBJ2-7; 9 nucleotides match TRBD1. J gave up 7 bases and V 6 bases, and 10 bases lay outside the gene matches. The CDR3 is made up of 14 amino acids. Germline V gene sequence: CDR1 MDHEN, CDR2 SYDVKM. CDR3: CASSLQQGAVEQYF. CDR3 in DNA: TGTGCCAGCAGCCTTCAACAGGGGGCGGTGGAGCAGTACTTC.

The chain is built from TRBV5-1 and TRBJ1-1; D unresolved. Looked up from germline, CDR1 is SGHRS and CDR2 is YFSETQ. The CDR3 totals 16 residues. V was clipped by 0 bases and J by 0 bases, with 12 bases between them. The chain's CDR3 is CASSLVSGSMNTEAFF. The CDR3 region has the DNA TGCGCCAGCAGCTTGGTCTCGGGAAGTATGAACACTGAAGCTTTCTTT. Full variable domain (outside the CDR3, taken from reference TRBV5-1 and TRBJ1-1): KAGVTQTPRYLIKTRGQQVTLSCSPISGHRSVSWYQQTPGQGLQFLFEYFSETQRNKGNFPGRFSGRQFSNSRSEMNVSTLELGDSALYLCASSLVSGSMNTEAFFGQGTRLTVV.

The chain couples TRBV5-4 to TRBJ2-1, with 9 bases that match TRBD2. The CDR3 covers 15 residues. V dropped 7 bases and J dropped 8; count of bases not matched to a gene: 13. The germline CDR1 and CDR2 sequences are SGHNT and YYREEE (reference sequence). CDR3 residues: CASRYGTSSLDEQFF. In DNA, the CDR3 is TGTGCCAGCCGCTACGGGACTAGCTCCTTGGATGAGCAGTTCTTC.

The chain is built from TRBV19 and TRBJ1-2; 9 positions match TRBD1. CDR1 is LNHDA and CDR2 is SQIVND in the germline V gene (reference sequence). The CDR3 contains 13 residues. Unmatched junction bases numbered 1, after V lost 8 bases and J lost 0 bases. The CDR3 is CASGQGTNYGYTF. DNA of the CDR3: TGTGCCAGTGGACAGGGGACTAACTATGGCTACACCTTC. The full variable domain, rest sourced from reference TRBV19 and TRBJ1-2, is DGGITQSPKYLFRKEGQNVTLSCEQNLNHDAMYWYRQDPGQGLRLIYYSQIVNDFQKGDIAEGYSVSREKKESFPLTVTSAQKNPTAFYLCASGQGTNYGYTFGSGTRLTVV.

The gene calls are TRBV6-6 and TRBJ2-7; 10 bases are a match to TRBD1. Per the germline V gene, CDR1 is MNHNY and CDR2 is SVGAGI (reference sequence). The CDR3 is made up of 16 amino acids. V was clipped by 0 bases and J by 5 bases; unmatched bases: 7. CDR3 nucleotides: TGTGCCAGCAGTTACTCAACCCCGGGACAGGGGAACGAGCAGTACTTC. It encodes CASSYSTPGQGNEQYF.

This chain links TRBV6-5 with TRBJ2-3; possibly TRBD1 for D (6 bases). The CDR3 consists of 13 residues. The V end was cut by 8 bases, the J end by 6 bases, with 15 bases between. Germline values: CDR1 MNHEY, CDR2 SVGAGI. CDR3 region: CASGTGSGDTQYF. CDR3 coding DNA: TGTGCCAGCGGAACAGGGAGTGGGGATACGCAGTATTTT.

The chain recombines TRBV5-8 with TRBJ1-2; possibly TRBD1 for D (5 bases). Germline assignment: CDR1 SGHTS and CDR2 YDEGEE. The ends were cut back, 0 bases at V and 4 bases at J, with 13 bases in the middle. The length of the CDR3 is 15 residues. This chain's CDR3 is CASSLARRGIYGYTF. CDR3 nucleotides: TGTGCCAGCAGCTTGGCCCGTCGGGGGATCTATGGCTACACCTTC.

The chain joins TRBV7-3 to TRBJ2-3; the D is unclear. The CDR3 length is 18 residues. Between the trimmed V and J ends, which lost 1 base and 1 base, there was a span of 18 bases. CDR1 and CDR2 from the germline V gene are SGHTA and FQGTGA. The CDR3 DNA sequence: TGTGCCAGCAGCTTAAGAGGCAGTACCCCGGTAGGCACAGATACGCAGTATTTT. Translating gives CASSLRGSTPVGTDTQYF.

The chain uses TRBV19 and TRBJ1-5, with D perhaps TRBD1 (5 bases). Looked up from germline, CDR1 is LNHDA and CDR2 is SQIVND (reference sequence). This CDR3 region has 15 residues. V gave up 0 bases and J gave up 3 bases, with 9 bases separating them. CDR3 in DNA: TGTGCCAGTAGTATAGATCACAGGACCAATCAGCCCCAGCATTTT. It is translated as CASSIDHRTNQPQHF.

V gene TRBV9 combines with J gene TRBJ1-1; 8 nucleotides agree with TRBD1. Per germline, CDR1 SGDLS and CDR2 YYNGEE. The CDR3 totals 14 residues. Trimming removed 4 bases from V and 4 bases from J; junction bases left unmatched: 6. The CDR3 nucleotides are TGTGCCAGCAGCCTACACGGACAGGGCACTGAAGCTTTCTTT. As protein: CASSLHGQGTEAFF. Complete variable domain (other parts from reference TRBV9 and TRBJ1-1): DSGVTQTPKHLITATGQRVTLRCSPRSGDLSVYWYQQSLDQGLQFLIQYYNGEERAKGNILERFSAQQFPDLHSELNLSSLELGDSALYFCASSLHGQGTEAFFGQGTRLTVV.

V gene TRBV4-3 combines with J gene TRBJ1-5; 11 nucleotides match TRBD1. From germline, CDR1 is LGHNA and CDR2 YSLEER. Germline trimming cut 0 bases from V and 6 bases from J; bases unmatched to any gene: 7. This CDR3 region has 17 residues. The CDR3 sequence is CASSQDRRTGGSQPQHF. The CDR3 region has the DNA TGCGCCAGCAGCCAAGATCGTCGGACAGGGGGCAGTCAGCCCCAGCATTTT.

The CDR3 protein is CSVAGDTLSGANVLTF. The CDR3 nucleotides read TGCAGCGTTGCAGGGGACACCCTCTCTGGGGCCAACGTCCTGACTTTC. The V gene is TRBV29-1, the J gene TRBJ2-6, with D possibly matching TRBD1 (6 bases). Trimming pared 4 bases from V and 0 bases from J, leaving 13 bases between. The CDR3 length is 16 residues. The germline V gene has CDR1 SQVTM and CDR2 ANQGSEA.

The chain employs TRBV27 and TRBJ2-3, with 8 bases aligning to TRBD1. There are 16 residues in the CDR3. In germline, CDR1 is MNHEY, CDR2 SMNVEV (reference sequence). After removal of 5 bases from V and 3 bases from J, the junction contained 10 bases not matched to a gene. CDR3 loop: CASSGDQGARTDTQYF. Here the CDR3 DNA reads TGTGCCAGCAGTGGAGACCAGGGGGCGAGGACAGATACGCAGTATTTT.

V gene TRBV7-2 combines with J gene TRBJ2-5; 8 bases are shared with TRBD2. Per germline, CDR1 SGHTA and CDR2 FQGNSA. V gave up 3 bases and J gave up 4 bases; unmatched junction bases: 7. The CDR3 is 15 amino acids. The DNA of the CDR3 is TGTGCCAGCAGCTTCAGCGGGAGCGGGCGAGAGACCCAGTACTTC. This translates into CASSFSGSGRETQYF.

A few counts support this clone. The CDR3 region is CASSFGRDTYTF. The DNA for the CDR3 is TGCGCCAGCAGCTTTGGGCGAGATACCTACACCTTC. V is TRBV5-1 and J is TRBJ1-2, with D hard to call. Germline loops: CDR1 SGHRS, CDR2 YFSETQ. The CDR3 is made up of 12 amino acids. Deletions cut 2 bases from V and 10 bases from J, with 12 bases between.

The chain has TRBV4-3 and TRBJ1-1; D is undetermined. Germline CDR1 reads LGHNA; CDR2 reads YSLEER. V shed 1 base and J shed 5 bases, with 11 bases lying between them. The CDR3 length is 14 residues. CDR3 bases: TGCGCCAGCAGCCAAGGTCGGGGTCGGACTGAAGCTTTCTTT. This encodes CASSQGRGRTEAFF.

This clone appeared a single time. This sequence joins TRBV19 and TRBJ2-1; D is unresolved. CDR1 and CDR2 from the germline V gene are LNHDA and SQIVND (reference sequence). This CDR3 contains 14 residues. Trimming stripped 3 bases from V and 0 bases from J, with 6 bases between. The CDR3 DNA sequence: TGTGCCAGTAGTATCGTGAGCTCCTACAATGAGCAGTTCTTC. Protein product: CASSIVSSYNEQFF.

A few counts support this clone. The gene calls are TRBV7-2 and TRBJ1-5; TRBD1 aligns across 11 bases. In germline, CDR1 is SGHTA, CDR2 FQGNSA. This CDR3 contains 15 residues. Unmatched junction bases numbered 4, after V lost 2 bases and J lost 7 bases. CDR3 bases: TGTGCCAGCAGCTTACGGACAGGGGGCTTACAGCCCCAGCATTTT. Translated: CASSLRTGGLQPQHF.

This clone was seen more than once but under ten times. This sequence joins TRBV19 and TRBJ2-5; TRBD2 matches at 10 bases. J lost 4 bases, V lost 7 bases, and 9 bases had no gene match. CDR1 and CDR2 (germline): LNHDA, SQIVND (reference sequence). CDR3 size: 15 residues. For the CDR3, the DNA is TGTGCCAGTACCGCAAGCGGGAGGGTTGGAGAGACCCAGTACTTC. Protein product: CASTASGRVGETQYF.

The chain has TRBV9 and TRBJ2-3; TRBD2 agrees at 7 bases. There are 14 residues in the CDR3. Trimming removed 6 bases from V and 8 bases from J; junction bases left unmatched: 12. CDR1 and CDR2 (germline): SGDLS, YYNGEE. CDR3 coding DNA: TGTGCCAGCAAGCTAACGCTGGGGGAGGGTACGCAGTATTTT. It specifies CASKLTLGEGTQYF.

J is TRBJ2-3 and V is TRBV29-1, with 8 bases identical to TRBD2. CDR1 SQVTM and CDR2 ANQGSEA come from the germline V gene. This CDR3 is built from 18 residues. V was pared by 4 bases and J by 0 bases, with 15 bases of the junction left unmatched. The CDR3 sequence: CSVGGGRREVSSTDTQYF. The CDR3 coding sequence is TGCAGCGTTGGGGGCGGGAGGCGGGAAGTTTCTAGCACAGATACGCAGTATTTT.

This chain links TRBV5-6 with TRBJ2-7; the match to TRBD1 covers 7 bases. The CDR3 totals 16 residues. J was trimmed by 9 bases and V by 2 bases; bases with no gene match: 17. CDR1 and CDR2 (germline): SGHDT, YYEEEE. CDR3 loop: CASSLMEFMGTDGQYF. As DNA, the CDR3 is TGTGCCAGCAGCTTAATGGAATTTATGGGGACAGACGGGCAGTACTTC.